In its sample, the clone carrying this T cell receptor beta chain was seen many times. V lost 5 bases, J lost 0 bases, and 18 bases lay in between. The CDR3 totals 17 residues. This record belongs to a study of T cell repertoires in cytomegalovirus infection. MiXCR, applied by TCRdb to the reads, yields one record per CDR3 protein. Of some 300,000 distinct CDR3 sequences listed, 8% to 10% are singletons. Sequencing was done on a sample of PBMCs. The sequence was obtained from a human donor in good health (CMV status not recorded). Some clones in this sample may be carry-over from other donors' samples. The chain couples TRBV12-3 or TRBV12-4 to TRBJ2-3; D remains ambiguous. The CDR3 coding sequence is TGTGCCAGCAGTCCACTGATGACACTGATGAGCACAGATACGCAGTATTTT. Translated: CASSPLMTLMSTDTQYF.